The present TCR beta chain was sequenced within a study of identical twins. CDR3 length: 16 residues. The germline V and J ends were trimmed by 2 bases and 5 bases, with 17 bases remaining between them. Per germline, CDR1 MNHNY and CDR2 SVGAGI (reference sequence). TCRdb ran MiXCR on the 5' RACE reads and lists one entry per CDR3 protein. The sample carries roughly 1.6 million distinct CDR3 sequences, more than 30% recorded once. As regards this clonotype: What it recognizes is unknown.

Whole-study findings and limits: Sequences that were out-of-frame, alpha and twin-shared displayed an excess of low generation probability. Twins' surplus sharing was weaker for beta out-of-frame sequences. Possibly, invariant MAIT and iNKT cells partly confounded zero-insertion analyses.

This receptor was identified in a newborn girl in good health. The sample comprised cord blood. This sequence joins TRBV6-6 and TRBJ2-3; a possible D gene is TRBD1 (6 bases). Written as DNA, the CDR3 is TGTGCCAGCAGTTACCCGATCGTGGGGGCTGGAGATACGCAGTATTTT. Its translation is CASSYPIVGAGDTQYF.